Each of the 31 T cell receptor beta chains below was sequenced from the same sample in a study of blood T cell repertoires in COVID-19. Profiled with immunoSEQ multiplex PCR; TCRdb holds only in-frame clones, not every one. The sample has 500,000 to 600,000 clones, roughly nine tenths seen once. The material sequenced was peripheral blood. The receptors stem from a woman aged 45-65 years with COVID-19, enrolled during active disease.

This chain connects TRBV6-1 to TRBJ1-2, with D possibly being TRBD1 (6 bases). Germline CDR1 reads MNHNS; CDR2 reads SASEGT. The CDR3 runs to 14 residues. The V end lost 2 bases, the J end lost 8 bases, and 15 bases lay between the germline ends. CDR3 sequence: CASSERGAGRGYTF. CDR3 nucleotide sequence: TGTGCCAGCAGTGAACGGGGGGCAGGCAGGGGCTACACCTTC.

The chain carries TRBV9 and TRBJ1-3, with 7 bases that match TRBD1. Germline CDR1 and CDR2: SGDLS and YYNGEE. Germline trimming cut 4 bases from V and 0 bases from J; bases unmatched to any gene: 13. The CDR3 is made up of 18 amino acids. The chain's CDR3 is CASSSTGPGGLSGNTIYF. The CDR3 nucleotides read TGTGCCAGCAGCTCTACGGGCCCAGGGGGTCTCTCTGGAAACACCATATATTTT.

The chain couples TRBV19 to TRBJ1-2; TRBD1 matches at 9 bases. V shed 6 bases and J 6 bases; nucleotides not matched to a gene: 8. The CDR3 consists of 14 residues. CDR1 and CDR2 from the germline V gene are LNHDA and SQIVND (reference sequence). CDR3 bases: TGTGCCAGTAGGTCACAGGGGGCAGATAATGGCTACACCTTC. It yields the protein CASRSQGADNGYTF.

The chain has TRBV11-2 and TRBJ1-5, with D perhaps matching TRBD1 (6 bases). There are 13 residues in the CDR3. From germline, CDR1 is SGHAT and CDR2 FQNNGV. V was pared by 5 bases and J by 7 bases, with 12 bases between. This CDR3 reads CASSRSGVQPQHF. The CDR3 coding sequence is TGTGCCAGCAGCCGTTCAGGGGTCCAGCCCCAGCATTTT.

This rearrangement joins TRBV5-6 to TRBJ1-2; 9 nucleotides line up with TRBD1. Germline CDR1 reads SGHDT; CDR2 reads YYEEEE. The ends lost 3 bases at V and 0 bases at J; junction bases unmatched: 0. The CDR3 runs to 14 residues. CDR3 DNA sequence: TGTGCCAGCAGCTGGACAGGGGCTAACTATGGCTACACCTTC. Its translation is CASSWTGANYGYTF.

The rearrangement links TRBV29-1 to TRBJ1-1; D might be TRBD1 (5 bases). Between the trimmed V and J ends, which lost 5 bases and 8 bases, there was a span of 15 bases. CDR3 length: 12 amino acids. CDR1 SQVTM and CDR2 ANQGSEA come from the germline V gene. CDR3 coding DNA: TGCAGCGTTATGGTGGGCAGGGCGGAAGCTTTCTTT. This translates into CSVMVGRAEAFF.

The DNA for the CDR3 is TGTGCCAGCAGCTCCCTCAGCGGGGAAAAGAGAACCGGGGAGCTGTTTTTT. As protein: CASSSLSGEKRTGELFF. This chain links TRBV7-9 with TRBJ2-2, with TRBD2 matching 7 bases. V lost 4 bases to trimming and J lost 5 bases; unmatched junction nucleotides: 13. This CDR3 region has 17 residues. Germline-derived CDR1 and CDR2 are SEHNR and FQNEAQ (reference sequence).

The genes are TRBV19 and TRBJ2-2, with TRBD2 identical over 8 bases. Germline CDR1 reads LNHDA; CDR2 reads SQIVND (reference sequence). V gave up 5 bases and J gave up 3 bases; unmatched junction bases: 5. There are 15 residues in the CDR3. DNA for the CDR3: TGTGCCAGTAGTCCCCTAGCGGGTGACACCGGGGAGCTGTTTTTT. Translating it yields CASSPLAGDTGELFF.

The chain employs TRBV7-9 and TRBJ2-7; D remains unclear. The CDR3 is 12 amino acids. V was cut by 5 bases and J by 2 bases, with 7 bases left in between. In germline, CDR1 is SEHNR, CDR2 FQNEAQ (reference sequence). CDR3 nucleotides: TGTGCCAGCAGCAGCATTACCTACGAGCAGTACTTC. Amino acid sequence: CASSSITYEQYF.

This sequence joins TRBV9 and TRBJ1-2, with TRBD1 as a possible D gene (5 bases). In germline, CDR1 is SGDLS, CDR2 YYNGEE. V lost 4 bases and J lost 8, with 18 bases in between. The CDR3 is 14 amino acids. The chain's CDR3 is CASSPGGGLDGYTF. For the CDR3, the DNA is TGTGCCAGCAGCCCCGGGGGAGGGCTGGACGGCTACACCTTC.

The chain joins TRBV5-1 to TRBJ1-1, with TRBD1 matching 7 bases. The CDR3 loop spans 14 amino acids. The V gene's germline CDR1 is SGHRS and CDR2 YFSETQ. V lost 4 bases and J lost 7; bases outside the gene matches: 10. CDR3 protein: CASSLGTDLNEAFF. CDR3 DNA sequence: TGCGCCAGCAGCCTAGGGACAGATCTTAATGAAGCTTTCTTT.

V is TRBV27 and J is TRBJ2-5; 10 nucleotides line up with TRBD1. CDR1 is MNHEY and CDR2 is SMNVEV in the germline V gene (reference sequence). The CDR3 loop spans 15 amino acids. With 3 bases clipped from V and 3 bases from J, the junction kept 4 bases outside the gene matches. CDR3 DNA sequence: TGTGCCAGCAGTTTGGGACAGGGGAGGGAAGAGACCCAGTACTTC. This codes for CASSLGQGREETQYF.

Written as DNA, the CDR3 is TGTGCCAGCGGGGAGGGCGGGAATTCACCCCTCCACTTT. Translating gives CASGEGGNSPLHF. This sequence joins TRBV6-5 and TRBJ1-6; D unclear. Trimming shortened V by 8 bases and J by 7 bases, and 12 bases separated the two germline ends. Per the germline V gene, CDR1 is MNHEY and CDR2 is SVGAGI. This CDR3 spans 13 amino acids.

The rearrangement uses TRBV2 and TRBJ1-3; D gene uncertain. The CDR3 runs to 14 residues. Trimming took 1 base from V and 3 from J, leaving 7 bases between them. Germline CDR1 and CDR2: SNHLY and FYNNEI. The CDR3 DNA sequence: TGTGCCAGCAGTGAAGATAGCGGTGGAAACACCATATATTTT. Residues: CASSEDSGGNTIYF.

The gene calls are TRBV10-2 and TRBJ2-1; TRBD2 matches 9 bases. The junction had 3 bases not matched to a gene; V was cut back by 6 bases and J by 0 bases. Germline CDR1 reads WSHSY; CDR2 reads SAAADI. The CDR3 covers 15 residues. CDR3 residues: CASSLAGSSYNEQFF. CDR3 coding DNA: TGCGCCAGCAGCCTAGCGGGGAGCTCCTACAATGAGCAGTTCTTC.

The genes are TRBV6-5 and TRBJ1-1, with 10 bases matching TRBD1. The germline CDR1 and CDR2 sequences are MNHEY and SVGAGI. The length of the CDR3 is 14 residues. V lost 5 bases, J lost 5 bases, and 5 bases stayed unmatched. The chain's CDR3 is CASSRDRGETEAFF. As DNA, the CDR3 is TGTGCCAGCAGTCGGGACAGGGGAGAAACTGAAGCTTTCTTT.

This clone was found once. J is TRBJ2-5 and V is TRBV7-2; TRBD2 aligns across 8 bases. From germline, CDR1 is SGHTA and CDR2 FQGNSA. With 5 bases clipped from V and 4 bases from J, the junction kept 6 bases outside the gene matches. This CDR3 is 14 amino acids long. The CDR3 protein is CASSHGLAGETQYF. The DNA for the CDR3 is TGTGCCAGCAGCCACGGACTAGCTGGAGAGACCCAGTACTTC.

The chain couples TRBV6-5 to TRBJ1-6; TRBD1 matches 9 bases. The CDR3 is 15 amino acids. CDR1 and CDR2 from the germline V gene are MNHEY and SVGAGI. J gave up 8 bases and V 2 bases, and 4 bases lay outside the gene matches. The CDR3 is CASSYEDRGHSPLHF. The CDR3, as DNA: TGTGCCAGCAGTTACGAGGACAGGGGACATTCACCCCTCCACTTT.

V and J are TRBV18 and TRBJ2-2; D unresolved. Germline CDR1 KGHSH, CDR2 LQKENI. CDR3 length: 15 residues. The germline V and J ends were trimmed by 4 bases and 0 bases, with 9 bases remaining between them. The CDR3 coding sequence is TGTGCCAGCTCACTCGGAGTTACGAACACCGGGGAGCTGTTTTTT. Translation gives CASSLGVTNTGELFF. Combining the CDR3 with reference TRBV18 and TRBJ2-2 gives the whole variable domain NAGVMQNPRHLVRRRGQEARLRCSPMKGHSHVYWYRQLPEEGLKFMVYLQKENIIDESGMPKERFSAEFPKEGPSILRIQQVVRGDSAAYFCASSLGVTNTGELFFGEGSRLTVL.

This chain links TRBV11-2 with TRBJ1-1, with D perhaps matching TRBD1 (6 bases). The CDR3 is made up of 15 amino acids. Between the trimmed V and J ends, which lost 5 bases and 4 bases, there was a span of 17 bases. Germline values: CDR1 SGHAT, CDR2 FQNNGV. The chain's CDR3 is CASSAFDRLGTEAFF. CDR3 bases: TGTGCCAGCAGCGCGTTTGACAGGTTAGGCACTGAAGCTTTCTTT.

V is TRBV24-1 and J is TRBJ2-1; 14 nucleotides match TRBD2. Germline V CDR1 and CDR2: KGHDR, SFDVKD. The junction had 7 bases not matched to a gene; V was cut back by 4 bases and J by 9 bases. The CDR3 totals 16 residues. The CDR3 DNA is TGTGCCACCAGTGACCTGGGACTAGCGGGGGTTGGTGAGCAGTTCTTC. Amino acid sequence: CATSDLGLAGVGEQFF.

The rearrangement uses TRBV7-3 and TRBJ2-1, with TRBD1 identical over 9 bases. The junction had 12 bases not matched to a gene; V was cut back by 2 bases and J by 10 bases. Germline CDR1 is SGHTA and CDR2 is FQGTGA. The CDR3 extends over 16 amino acids. This chain's CDR3 is CASSLGSPGQGGEQFF. As DNA, the CDR3 is TGTGCCAGCAGCTTAGGATCTCCGGGACAGGGTGGGGAGCAGTTCTTC.

The chain links TRBV14 to TRBJ2-7, with TRBD1 matching 7 bases. The CDR3 spans 14 residues. In germline, CDR1 is SGHDN, CDR2 FVKESK. Trimming cost V 4 bases and J 0 bases; bases outside gene matches: 3. CDR3 DNA sequence: TGTGCCAGCAGCCGTGCAGGGGGCTCCTACGAGCAGTACTTC. Amino acids: CASSRAGGSYEQYF.

The CDR3 DNA is TGTGCCAGCAGCCAAGTGGGAGGACAGGGTGACTCACCCCTCCACTTT. It encodes CASSQVGGQGDSPLHF. J is TRBJ1-6 and V is TRBV4-2; 8 nucleotides match TRBD1. The CDR3 spans 16 residues. The germline CDR1 and CDR2 sequences are LGHNA and YNFKEQ. After removal of 1 base from V and 10 bases from J, the junction contained 9 bases not matched to a gene.

The chain has TRBV4-1 and TRBJ1-4, with 7 bases fitting TRBD1. The germline CDR1 and CDR2 sequences are MGHRA and YSYEKL. CDR3 length: 17 residues. V gave up 0 bases and J gave up 6 bases; unmatched junction bases: 10. The CDR3 loop is CASSQEELQGQYEKLFF. The CDR3 DNA sequence: TGCGCCAGCAGCCAAGAAGAATTACAGGGGCAGTATGAAAAACTGTTTTTT.

V is TRBV30 and J is TRBJ2-7; 7 bases match TRBD1. From germline, CDR1 is GTSNPN and CDR2 SVGIG (reference sequence). After removal of 2 bases from V and 2 bases from J, the junction contained 6 bases not matched to a gene. This CDR3 has 14 residues. CDR3 coding DNA: TGTGCCTGGAGTAGAGGGACAGTAACCTACGAGCAGTACTTC. Its translation: CAWSRGTVTYEQYF.

The chain employs TRBV28 and TRBJ1-2; D not certain. Trimming took off 7 bases at V and 8 bases at J, with 14 bases between the two ends. The CDR3 has 12 amino acids. Per the germline V gene, CDR1 is MDHEN and CDR2 is SYDVKM. The CDR3 sequence: CASTPTERGYTF. In DNA, the CDR3 is TGTGCCAGCACCCCTACGGAGAGGGGCTACACCTTC.

The rearrangement uses TRBV30 and TRBJ1-3, with 7 positions matching TRBD1. Germline V lookup: CDR1 GTSNPN, CDR2 SVGIG (reference sequence). This CDR3 has 19 residues. J gave up 7 bases and V 0 bases, and 21 bases lay outside the gene matches. The CDR3: CAWSVLGSDRNSSRNTIYF. The DNA for the CDR3 is TGTGCCTGGAGTGTACTAGGATCGGACAGGAATAGTAGCAGGAACACCATATATTTT.

V and J are TRBV23-1 and TRBJ1-5; 7 bases are a match to TRBD1. Being an ORF, TRBV23-1 has a function that is uncertain. The CDR3 is made up of 17 amino acids. The trim removed 0 bases at V and 2 bases at J, leaving 7 bases unmatched. CDR3 loop: CASSQSNRGLGNQPQHF. As DNA, the CDR3 is TGCGCCAGCAGTCAATCTAACAGGGGACTCGGCAATCAGCCCCAGCATTTT.

The chain carries TRBV30 and TRBJ1-3, with a possible D match to TRBD1 (5 bases). Trimming shortened V by 0 bases and J by 4 bases, and 10 bases separated the two germline ends. This CDR3 contains 14 residues. Germline V lookup: CDR1 GTSNPN, CDR2 SVGIG (reference sequence). The CDR3 loop is CAWSVQGLGNTIYF. CDR3 sequence (DNA): TGTGCCTGGAGTGTCCAGGGTCTGGGAAACACCATATATTTT.

The V call is TRBV6-5, the J call TRBJ2-7; a possible D gene is TRBD2 (6 bases). This CDR3 comprises 14 residues. CDR1 MNHEY and CDR2 SVGAGI come from the germline V gene. Deletions cut 7 bases from V and 1 base from J, with 14 bases between. The CDR3 nucleotides read TGTGCCAGCACCAACGACGGGGGATCCTACGAGCAGTACTTC. This encodes CASTNDGGSYEQYF.